The rows below give T cell receptor beta chains drawn from one sample of a study of PD-1 blockade in classical Hodgkin lymphoma. Measured with immunoSEQ multiplex PCR; TCRdb has only the in-frame clones, and not every one. The profile shows about 97,000 clones, approximately 90% of them singletons. Sequencing was performed on peripheral blood mononuclear cells (PBMCs), taken before the second cycle of nivolumab. The receptors shown here come from a human donor with classical Hodgkin lymphoma. Both conserved end residues are part of each CDR3. The D gene is left open where the match is weak.

>TRBJ2-7|TRBD2|TRBV7-9
CASSLYSGTAYEQYF
TGTGCCAGCAGCTTATATAGCGGGACGGCCTACGAGCAGTACTTC
>TRBJ1-1|NA|TRBV11-2
CASSLPDSAFF
TGTGCCAGCAGCTTACCCGACTCGGCTTTCTTT
>TRBJ1-1|NA|TRBV7-9
CASTPGRGNTEAFF
TGTGCCAGCACCCCCGGGCGAGGAAACACTGAAGCTTTCTTT
>TRBJ2-7|NA|TRBV10-3
CASRDRTYEQYF
TGTGCCTCCCGGGACCGAACCTACGAGCAGTACTTC
>TRBJ2-5|NA|TRBV28
CASSLSGLLYQETQYF
TGTGCCAGCAGTTTGTCAGGCTTACTGTACCAAGAGACCCAGTACTTC
>TRBJ2-7|TRBD1|TRBV7-3
CASSSSSGTAYEQYF
TGTGCCAGCAGCTCGTCCTCCGGGACAGCCTACGAGCAGTACTTC
>TRBJ2-1|NA|TRBV5-1
CASSFLLDRSYNEQFF
TGCGCCAGCAGCTTTCTACTAGATCGGTCCTACAATGAGCAGTTCTTC
>TRBJ2-1|TRBD2|TRBV27
CASSSPTSGVLNEQFF
TGTGCCAGCAGTTCCCCAACTAGCGGGGTTTTAAATGAGCAGTTCTTC
>TRBJ1-1|TRBD1|TRBV5-1
CASSWGQGGLNTEAFF
TGCGCCAGCAGCTGGGGACAGGGGGGCTTGAACACTGAAGCTTTCTTT
>TRBJ1-5|NA|TRBV6-6
CASSQDINGNQPQHF
TGTGCCAGCAGCCAAGACATCAATGGCAATCAGCCCCAGCATTTT
>TRBJ1-2|TRBD1|TRBV9
CASSVDTGVGAYGYTF
TGTGCCAGCAGCGTGGACACAGGGGTTGGGGCCTATGGCTACACCTTC
>TRBJ2-6|TRBD2|TRBV11-2
CASSWGGVRLGANVLTF
TGTGCCAGCAGCTGGGGAGGGGTCCGCTTGGGGGCCAACGTCCTGACTTTC